This is a list of T cell receptor beta chains from one sample in a study of blood T cell repertoires in COVID-19. Clones were sequenced by immunoSEQ multiplex PCR, and TCRdb holds only the in-frame ones, with some missing. In the table there are 270,000 or so clones, about four fifths of which are singletons. The sequencing sample was made of peripheral blood. These TCRs come from a woman aged 45 to 65 who had recovered from COVID-19. Both conserved end residues are part of each CDR3. Each record gives: CDR3 DNA, CDR3 protein, V gene, CDR3 length, J gene, D gene, clone size. A D gene is named only where the DNA matches it firmly. Some rows mark clone size as missing; the rest say once, few, many or name a class of expanded clone.

TGTGCCAGTAGTATGGGACTCCTCTACAATGAGCAGTTCTTC,CASSMGLLYNEQFF,TRBV19,14,TRBJ2-1,.,.
TGTGCCAGCAGCCAAGGACTAGCGGGGGGGACCTACGAGCAGTACTTC,CASSQGLAGGTYEQYF,TRBV5-4,16,TRBJ2-7,TRBD2,.
TGTGCCAGCAGCGCCGACCAGACAGGGTGGTATGGCTACACCTTC,CASSADQTGWYGYTF,TRBV7-9,15,TRBJ1-2,TRBD1,.
TGTGCCAGAAGCGGGGGGGGCTTATCAGAGACCCAGTACTTC,CARSGGGLSETQYF,TRBV30,14,TRBJ2-5,TRBD2,.
TGTGCCAGTAGTCAAGGACTAGCGATAGGTACAGATACGCAGTATTTT,CASSQGLAIGTDTQYF,TRBV19,16,TRBJ2-3,TRBD2,.
TGTGCCAGCAGCACGGGACAGACGGAAGAGACCCAGTACTTC,CASSTGQTEETQYF,TRBV11-2,14,TRBJ2-5,TRBD1,.
TGTGCCAGCAGCCTGAGCTCCTACAATGAGCAGTTCTTC,CASSLSSYNEQFF,TRBV12-3/TRBV12-4,13,TRBJ2-1,.,.
TGCGCCAGCAGCTTAGTGACAGGGTCCTTAGGCGGGGAGCTGTTTTTT,CASSLVTGSLGGELFF,TRBV5-1,16,TRBJ2-2,TRBD1,once
TGTGCCAGCAGCCCCCGGGGAGGACCTGAAGCTTTCTTT,CASSPRGGPEAFF,TRBV3-1/TRBV3-2,13,TRBJ1-1,.,.
TGTGCCATCAGTGGCGTCTCTAGCACAGATACGCAGTATTTT,CAISGVSSTDTQYF,TRBV10-3,14,TRBJ2-3,.,.
TGCGCCAGCAGCCAAGGGGGGGTAACCAAAAACATTCAGTACTTC,CASSQGGVTKNIQYF,TRBV4-1,15,TRBJ2-4,.,.
TGTGCCAGCAGTTACTCTTGGGGGGCCGGGGAGCTGTTTTTT,CASSYSWGAGELFF,TRBV6-5,14,TRBJ2-2,.,.
TGTGCCAGCAGTAACAGAAACTATGGCTACACCTTC,CASSNRNYGYTF,TRBV12-3/TRBV12-4,12,TRBJ1-2,.,.
TGTGCCAGCAGCAAGGGACAGATACTCTCTGGAAACACCATATATTTT,CASSKGQILSGNTIYF,TRBV5-4,16,TRBJ1-3,TRBD1,.
TGCGCCAGCAGCCAAGATTCGGGGTCTAATCAGCCCCAGCATTTT,CASSQDSGSNQPQHF,TRBV4-1,15,TRBJ1-5,.,.
TGTGCCATCAGTGAATCCCCCTCTACAGGGAGCACTGAAGCTTTCTTT,CAISESPSTGSTEAFF,TRBV10-3,16,TRBJ1-1,.,once
TGTGCCAGCAAGGGACAGGGTTACAATCAGCCCCAGCATTTT,CASKGQGYNQPQHF,TRBV27,14,TRBJ1-5,TRBD1,once
TGTGCCAGCTCTACCAACGGGGACTCTGGAAACACCATATATTTT,CASSTNGDSGNTIYF,TRBV18,15,TRBJ1-3,.,.
TGTGCCAGTAGCGCGGGACAGGGGACATTTGCTGGAAACACCATATATTTT,CASSAGQGTFAGNTIYF,TRBV19,17,TRBJ1-3,TRBD1,.
TGTGCCAGCAGCTGGGGGACGGACAGGGGGCATGGGGAAAAACTGTTTTTT,CASSWGTDRGHGEKLFF,TRBV5-4,17,TRBJ1-4,TRBD1,.
TGTGCCAGCAGCTTAATCCGGTATCAGCCCCAGCATTTT,CASSLIRYQPQHF,TRBV7-2,13,TRBJ1-5,.,once
TGTGCCAGCAGCTTAAGGGGTGGGGCGGTGGCAAACACCGGGGAGCTGTTTTTT,CASSLRGGAVANTGELFF,TRBV7-3,18,TRBJ2-2,.,.
TGTGCCAGCAGTCTCCACAGGGGGCGTAGCTCTGGGGCCAACGTCCTGACTTTC,CASSLHRGRSSGANVLTF,TRBV6-6,18,TRBJ2-6,TRBD1,.
TGTGCCAGCAGTCTGGGACAGATGAAACACCTTTTACGCACAGATACGCAGTATTTT,CASSLGQMKHLLRTDTQYF,TRBV28,19,TRBJ2-3,TRBD1,.
TGTGCCAGCTCCCCGGGACAGATTAATGAAAAACTGTTTTTT,CASSPGQINEKLFF,TRBV18,14,TRBJ1-4,TRBD1,once
TGTGCCAGCAGAGCCAGGTGGGGATTGGGAGGTGAAGCTTTCTTT,CASRARWGLGGEAFF,TRBV6-5,15,TRBJ1-1,.,.
TGTGCCAGCAGCTTAAATAGAGATACCCAGCATTTT,CASSLNRDTQHF,TRBV7-2,12,TRBJ1-5,.,.
TGCAGCGTTTTTGTGGGACAGAGGCAAGAGACCCAGTACTTC,CSVFVGQRQETQYF,TRBV29-1,14,TRBJ2-5,TRBD1,few
TGTGCCAGCAGTGACCGGCTAGCGGGGTTATTAGGTTACAATGAGCAGTTCTTC,CASSDRLAGLLGYNEQFF,TRBV6-1,18,TRBJ2-1,TRBD2,.
TGTGCCAGCAGCCGACAGGGTTCTGAAGCTTTCTTT,CASSRQGSEAFF,TRBV7-9,12,TRBJ1-1,TRBD1,few
TGTGCCAGCAGCCCCTCAGGGACAGGGTACGAGCAGTACTTC,CASSPSGTGYEQYF,TRBV7-3,14,TRBJ2-7,TRBD1,.
TGCAGCGTTGAAGGACAGGGGGCAAGTGGGGATACGCAGTATTTT,CSVEGQGASGDTQYF,TRBV29-1,15,TRBJ2-3,TRBD1,once
TGTGCCAGCAGCCCGGGGGGGCGGAACACCGGGGAGCTGTTTTTT,CASSPGGRNTGELFF,TRBV3-1/TRBV3-2,15,TRBJ2-2,TRBD2,.
TGTGCCAGCAGCAGAGGACAGCCCTACGAGCAGTACTTC,CASSRGQPYEQYF,TRBV7-3,13,TRBJ2-7,.,.
TGTGCCAGCAGTTACTCGGAGGGTAATCAGCCCCAGCATTTT,CASSYSEGNQPQHF,TRBV6-2/TRBV6-3,14,TRBJ1-5,.,.
TGTGCCAGCAGCCCGAGCAGGGCTAACTATGGCTACACCTTC,CASSPSRANYGYTF,TRBV9,14,TRBJ1-2,.,.
TGTGCCAGCAGCGTACAGGGGACATCTAGCACAGATACGCAGTATTTT,CASSVQGTSSTDTQYF,TRBV7-3,16,TRBJ2-3,TRBD1,.